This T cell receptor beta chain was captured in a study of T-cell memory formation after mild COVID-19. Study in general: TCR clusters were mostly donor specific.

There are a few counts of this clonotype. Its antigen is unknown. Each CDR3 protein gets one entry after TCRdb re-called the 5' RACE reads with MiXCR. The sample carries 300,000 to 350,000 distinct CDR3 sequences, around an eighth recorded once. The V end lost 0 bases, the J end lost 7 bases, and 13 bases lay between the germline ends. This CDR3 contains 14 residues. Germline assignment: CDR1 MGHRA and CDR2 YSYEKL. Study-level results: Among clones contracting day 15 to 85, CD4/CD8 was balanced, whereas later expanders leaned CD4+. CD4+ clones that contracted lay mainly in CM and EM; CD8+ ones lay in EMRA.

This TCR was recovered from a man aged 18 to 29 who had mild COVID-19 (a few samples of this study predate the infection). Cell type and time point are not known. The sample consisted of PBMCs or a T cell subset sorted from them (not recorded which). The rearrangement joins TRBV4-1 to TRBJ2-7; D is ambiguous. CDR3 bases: TGCGCCAGCAGCCAAGAACCGTATTGGCGGGAGCAGTACTTC. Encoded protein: CASSQEPYWREQYF.